The rows below give T cell receptor beta chains drawn from one sample of a study of blood T cells in healthy people across ages. Each CDR3 protein is one row after TCRdb ran MiXCR on the 5' RACE reads. The sample shows fewer than 2 million distinct CDR3 sequences, around 40% of them seen only once. Source material: blood. The origin of the receptors is a human donor in good health. Both conserved end residues are part of each CDR3. The D gene is left open where the match is weak. A clone size is listed for some rows: how often the clone was seen (once, few, many), or a class if it is expanded.

d_gene	v_gene	j_gene	abundance	CDR3nt	CDR3aa
TRBD1	TRBV28	TRBJ1-5	few	TGTGCCAGCAGTTTTCTTTCCAGGGGGCAGGGCAATCAGCCCCAGCATTTT	CASSFLSRGQGNQPQHF
TRBD1	TRBV6-5	TRBJ1-1	-	TGTGCCAGCAGCATCCGACAGGGCCGATCTGAAGCTTTCTTT	CASSIRQGRSEAFF
-	TRBV11-2	TRBJ1-6	-	TGTGCCAGCAGCGCACAGGGTATGGGGGATTCACCCCTCCACTTT	CASSAQGMGDSPLHF
TRBD2	TRBV20-1	TRBJ2-1	-	TGCAGTGCTAGGCTACTGGGACTAACCCAATACAATGAGCAGTTCTTC	CSARLLGLTQYNEQFF
-	TRBV4-3	TRBJ2-3	few	TGCGCCAGCAGCCAAGATAGCCCGGCTGATACGCAGTATTTT	CASSQDSPADTQYF
-	TRBV10-3	TRBJ1-4	-	TGTGCCATCAGTGAAAACAGGGCGGCTAATGAAAAACTGTTTTTT	CAISENRAANEKLFF
-	TRBV28	TRBJ2-1	-	TGTGCCAGCAGTTCCCCCTCGGTTCCCTCCTACAATGAGCAGTTCTTC	CASSSPSVPSYNEQFF
-	TRBV20-1	TRBJ2-5	-	TGCAGCGGCGGGGACAGAGAAGGGACCCAGTACTTC	CSGGDREGTQYF
-	TRBV3-1	TRBJ2-3	-	TGTGCCAGCAGCCAAGATTGGGCGGGCGCCTTCGTAGATACGCAGTATTTT	CASSQDWAGAFVDTQYF
-	TRBV5-1	TRBJ2-3	-	TGCGCCAGCAGCTTCGGGGGGCCCCCCACAGATACGCAGTATTTT	CASSFGGPPTDTQYF
-	TRBV7-2	TRBJ1-1	-	TGTGCCAGCAGCTTCTTACACTCGCCTGAAGCTTTCTTT	CASSFLHSPEAFF
TRBD1	TRBV20-1	TRBJ1-5	-	TGCAGTGCAATCCCGGGACAGGGTGGGGGGAATCAGCCCCAGCATTTT	CSAIPGQGGGNQPQHF
-	TRBV12-3/TRBV12-4	TRBJ1-4	-	TGTGCCAGCAGTCCGGGTCTGGGACCTACTAATGAAAAACTGTTTTTT	CASSPGLGPTNEKLFF
-	TRBV4-3	TRBJ2-1	-	TGCGCCAGCAGCCAAGAAGGACCCCCAAACAAGAATGAGCAGTTCTTC	CASSQEGPPNKNEQFF
-	TRBV12-3/TRBV12-4	TRBJ2-5	-	TGTGCCAGCAGTTTTGTCGGTGTTCAAGAGACCCAGTACTTC	CASSFVGVQETQYF
-	TRBV7-3	TRBJ2-1	once	TGTGCCGGCAGCTTTATTCGGGGACGTACGAATGAGCAGTTCTTC	CAGSFIRGRTNEQFF
-	TRBV7-9	TRBJ1-2	-	TGTGCCAGCGCCCCTGGTTATGGCTACACCTTC	CASAPGYGYTF
-	TRBV7-3	TRBJ1-2	-	TGTGCCAGCAGCCGAGGGCCGGGACCCGGTCCTAGTGGCTACACCTTC	CASSRGPGPGPSGYTF
-	TRBV19	TRBJ2-3	-	TGTGCCAGTAGTATCTTCGGCAGGGTTGCGACAGATACGCGGTATTTT	CASSIFGRVATDTRYF
TRBD2	TRBV4-1	TRBJ2-5	-	TGCGCCAGCAGCCAAGATCTTTACGGGGGGGAGACCCAGTACTTC	CASSQDLYGGETQYF
TRBD1	TRBV7-6	TRBJ1-3	-	TGTGCCAGCAGCTGGGGCATGACAGGGGGCTCTGGAAACACCATATATTTT	CASSWGMTGGSGNTIYF
TRBD1	TRBV15	TRBJ2-7	-	TGTGCCACCAGCAGATCGGGGACAGGCGAGCGGTACTTC	CATSRSGTGERYF
TRBD2	TRBV12-3/TRBV12-4	TRBJ2-4	-	TGTGCCAGCAGTCCGCCGGGAGGGTCACCCAAAGACATTCAGTACTTC	CASSPPGGSPKDIQYF
-	TRBV7-2	TRBJ1-1	-	TGTGCCAGCAGGTGGCAGGACTACACTGAAGCTTTCTTT	CASRWQDYTEAFF
TRBD2	TRBV18	TRBJ2-3	once	TGTGCCAGCTTACTAGCGGGTCGCACAGATACGCAGTATTTT	CASLLAGRTDTQYF
-	TRBV6-2/TRBV6-3	TRBJ2-5	-	TGTGCCAGCAGTTACTCGATGAGTGTTGCGGAGACCCAGTACTTC	CASSYSMSVAETQYF
TRBD2	TRBV7-2	TRBJ2-7	-	TGTGCCAGCAGCTTAGGACGGGGGGGCTCCTACGAGCAGTACTTC	CASSLGRGGSYEQYF
-	TRBV6-6	TRBJ1-4	-	TGTGCCAGCAAGACCATTAATGAAAAACTGTTTTTT	CASKTINEKLFF
TRBD1	TRBV7-3	TRBJ2-3	many	TGTGCCAGCAGCACGGGACAGGGGACAGATACGCAGTATTTT	CASSTGQGTDTQYF
-	TRBV12-3/TRBV12-4	TRBJ1-6	few	TGTGCCAGCAAACTACAGAGCTCCTATAATTCACCCCTCCACTTT	CASKLQSSYNSPLHF
TRBD1	TRBV10-3	TRBJ2-7	many	TGTGCCATCCGAGGGACAGCCTCCTACGAGCAGTACTTC	CAIRGTASYEQYF
TRBD2	TRBV20-1	TRBJ2-3	-	TGCAGTGCTACCTCCGTTAGCGGGAGGGCCTATGATACGCAGTATTTT	CSATSVSGRAYDTQYF
TRBD1	TRBV20-1	TRBJ1-4	-	TGCAGTGCTAGGAGTATGAGTGGACAGGGGTATGAAAAACTGTTTTTT	CSARSMSGQGYEKLFF
TRBD1	TRBV19	TRBJ2-7	-	TGTGCCAGTAGTCGGGACAGGGAATTCTCCTACGAGCAGTACTTC	CASSRDREFSYEQYF
-	TRBV29-1	TRBJ2-1	few	TGCAGCGTTGCGTGGGAGAATGAGCAGTTCTTC	CSVAWENEQFF
TRBD2	TRBV18	TRBJ2-5	-	TGTGCCAGCTCACCCCTAGCGGGGGGGCCCACCGGAGAGACCCAGTACTTC	CASSPLAGGPTGETQYF
-	TRBV6-2/TRBV6-3	TRBJ1-2	few	TGTGCCAGCAGTCGTTCGGGACTCTCTGGGAACTATGGCTACACCTTC	CASSRSGLSGNYGYTF